This T cell receptor (beta chain) was recorded in a study of T cell responses to AZD1222 COVID-19 vaccine. Assay used: immunoSEQ multiplex PCR; TCRdb lists only in-frame clones, some missing. The sample lists roughly 150,000 clones; around 93% were seen once. This CDR3 spans 15 amino acids. CDR1 and CDR2 from the germline V gene are SGHAT and FQNNGV. With V trimmed by 4 bases and J by 4 bases, 3 bases remained unmatched. Overall study findings and caveats: Only a handful of AZD1222 recipients tested seropositive at baseline.

With regard to this clone: Antigen: not known.

The clonotype comes from an adult in good health. The rearrangement links TRBV11-2 to TRBJ2-1; 11 positions match TRBD2. The specimen was peripheral blood, collected on day 0 of AZD1222 vaccination. The CDR3 is CASSSTSGAYNEQFF. CDR3 in DNA: TGTGCCAGCAGCTCGACTAGCGGGGCGTACAATGAGCAGTTCTTC. The variable domain in full, completed from reference TRBV11-2 and TRBJ2-1, reads EAGVAQSPRYKIIEKRQSVAFWCNPISGHATLYWYQQILGQGPKLLIQFQNNGVVDDSQLPKDRFSAERLKGVDSTLKIQPAKLEDSAVYLCASSSTSGAYNEQFFGPGTRLTVL.